This TCR beta chain stems from a study of tumor-infiltrating lymphocytes in localized non-small cell lung cancer. Across the whole study: Each patient gave resected tumor and non-adjacent uninvolved lung tissue. Study results and limitations: Each assay used a separate piece of the same tissue. No link was found between tumor T-cell fraction and recurrence-free survival.

About this clone: Its specificity is not known.

Clones were sequenced by immunoSEQ multiplex PCR, and TCRdb holds only the in-frame ones, with some missing. The table lists about 29,000 clones, 80% to 90% of them singletons. This CDR3 spans 16 amino acids. V was clipped by 4 bases and J by 4 bases; unmatched bases: 12. Looked up from germline, CDR1 is SGHTS and CDR2 is YDEGEE. The V gene is TRBV5-8, the J gene TRBJ1-1; 8 bases are shared with TRBD1. The sequenced sample consisted of lung tumor tissue. The source is a human donor with non-small cell lung cancer. The CDR3 DNA reads as TGTGCCAGCAGCCGTCTTCCGGTTACAGGGGGCACTGAAGCTTTCTTT. Translated, it gives CASSRLPVTGGTEAFF.